Each of the 10 T cell receptor beta chains below was sequenced from the same sample in a study of cytomegalovirus exposure and HLA in healthy donors. Assay: immunoSEQ multiplex PCR; the TCRdb copy retains only in-frame clones and omits some. The sample lists some 84,000 clones, just over 90% occurring once. Sequenced sample: PBMCs. These receptor sequences come from a man younger than 40 in good health and CMV-seronegative.

This chain uses TRBV6-1 with TRBJ2-7; unclear D gene. The CDR3 is made up of 14 amino acids. V lost 5 bases, J lost 1 base, and 12 bases lay in between. The germline V gene has CDR1 MNHNS and CDR2 SASEGT. This CDR3 reads CASSQTTESYEQYF. The CDR3 DNA reads as TGTGCCAGCAGTCAAACCACGGAGTCCTACGAGCAGTACTTC.

J is TRBJ2-2 and V is TRBV18; TRBD2 matches at 9 bases. CDR3 size: 17 residues. The germline V gene encodes CDR1 KGHSH and CDR2 LQKENI. Trimming removed 10 bases from V and 7 bases from J; junction bases left unmatched: 19. CDR3 residues: CATAWLDTGLAGGELFF. CDR3 sequence (DNA): TGTGCCACCGCCTGGCTCGACACGGGACTAGCAGGCGGGGAGCTGTTTTTT. Full variable domain (remainder filled in from reference TRBV18 and TRBJ2-2): NAGVMQNPRHLVRRRGQEARLRCSPMKGHSHVYWYRQLPEEGLKFMVYLQKENIIDESGMPKERFSAEFPKEGPSILRIQQVVRGDSAAYFCATAWLDTGLAGGELFFGEGSRLTVL.

The chain recombines TRBV4-1 with TRBJ1-1; a weak D match, TRBD1 (5 bases). The CDR3 is 15 amino acids. V was cut by 1 base and J by 2 bases, with 11 bases left in between. Germline values: CDR1 MGHRA, CDR2 YSYEKL. CDR3 residues: CASSQVWGSNTEAFF. CDR3 sequence (DNA): TGCGCCAGCAGCCAAGTCTGGGGCAGCAACACTGAAGCTTTCTTT.

With respect to this clone: One junction end disagrees with the germline gene, perhaps due to a read error. The rearrangement uses TRBV6-1 and TRBJ2-7; 7 bases are shared with TRBD1. The CDR3 has 10 residues. Germline CDR1 MNHNS, CDR2 SASEGT. CDR3 sequence: CASSEDRRAF. The CDR3 nucleotides are TGTGCCAGCAGTGAGGACAGGCGCGCCTTC.

This rearrangement joins TRBV2 to TRBJ2-1; 7 nucleotides line up with TRBD2. This CDR3 has 14 amino acids. Trimming took 2 bases from V and 7 from J; bases not matched to a gene: 5. In germline, CDR1 is SNHLY, CDR2 FYNNEI. The DNA of the CDR3 is TGTGCCAGCAGTGAAACCCTTAGCGGGAATGAGCAGTTCTTC. Protein: CASSETLSGNEQFF.

The chain employs TRBV5-1 and TRBJ2-7; 7 bases line up with TRBD2. Unmatched junction bases numbered 9, after V lost 0 bases and J lost 0 bases. This CDR3 is built from 17 residues. Germline loops: CDR1 SGHRS, CDR2 YFSETQ. The CDR3 sequence is CASSLGFRGVTSYEQYF. CDR3 nucleotide sequence: TGCGCCAGCAGCTTGGGTTTCCGGGGGGTTACCTCCTACGAGCAGTACTTC.

The chain couples TRBV6-5 to TRBJ1-2; possibly TRBD1 for D (5 bases). The V and J ends lost 2 bases and 4 bases respectively, with 11 bases between them. The CDR3 length is 14 residues. From germline, CDR1 is MNHEY and CDR2 SVGAGI. The CDR3 region has the DNA TGTGCCAGCAGTTACGTTGGCAGGGCCTATGGCTACACCTTC. Amino acid sequence: CASSYVGRAYGYTF.

The V gene is TRBV11-2, the J gene TRBJ2-1; 11 nucleotides match TRBD2. Unmatched junction bases numbered 6, after V lost 5 bases and J lost 9 bases. The CDR3 is made up of 14 amino acids. The V gene's germline CDR1 is SGHAT and CDR2 FQNNGV. The CDR3 region has the DNA TGTGCCAGCAGCGATAGCGGGAGGGTTCTTGAGCAGTTCTTC. It encodes CASSDSGRVLEQFF. Drawing the rest from reference TRBV11-2 and TRBJ2-1, the complete variable domain is EAGVAQSPRYKIIEKRQSVAFWCNPISGHATLYWYQQILGQGPKLLIQFQNNGVVDDSQLPKDRFSAERLKGVDSTLKIQPAKLEDSAVYLCASSDSGRVLEQFFGPGTRLTVL.

The chain employs TRBV5-1 and TRBJ1-5; no clear D gene. Germline V gene sequence: CDR1 SGHRS, CDR2 YFSETQ. V dropped 0 bases and J dropped 1 base, with 11 bases sitting between them. The CDR3 loop spans 16 amino acids. In DNA, the CDR3 is TGCGCCAGCAGCTTGGACGGGTATCGGAGCAATCAGCCCCAGCATTTT. Translating gives CASSLDGYRSNQPQHF. Complete variable domain (other parts from reference TRBV5-1 and TRBJ1-5): KAGVTQTPRYLIKTRGQQVTLSCSPISGHRSVSWYQQTPGQGLQFLFEYFSETQRNKGNFPGRFSGRQFSNSRSEMNVSTLELGDSALYLCASSLDGYRSNQPQHFGDGTRLSIL.

The chain uses TRBV6-1 and TRBJ1-1, with 10 bases matching TRBD1. Losses at the gene ends were 6 bases for V and 3 bases for J; bases not matched to a gene: 7. CDR1 and CDR2 (germline): MNHNS, SASEGT. The CDR3 runs 15 residues. This CDR3 reads CASRPDRGQYTEAFF. The CDR3 DNA sequence: TGTGCCAGCAGACCCGACAGGGGGCAATACACTGAAGCTTTCTTT.